Sequencing of this TCR beta chain was carried out in a study of T-cell memory formation after mild COVID-19. Turning to the study itself: Largely, the TCR clusters proved donor specific.

TCRdb itself ran the 5' RACE reads through MiXCR, one entry per CDR3 protein. The table includes some 210,000 distinct CDR3 sequences, more than 9% detected once. Per germline, CDR1 SGHTA and CDR2 FQGNSA. The CDR3 sequence is 15 residues long. V dropped 5 bases and J dropped 1; count of bases not matched to a gene: 2. V and J are TRBV7-2 and TRBJ2-2; 9 bases are a match to TRBD2. The TCR comes from a man aged 18 to 29 who had mild COVID-19 (a few samples of this study predate the infection). Cell type and time point are not known. The material sequenced was PBMCs or a T cell subset sorted from them (not recorded which). The CDR3 loop reads CASSQAGGNTGELFF. In nucleotides, the CDR3 is TGTGCCAGCAGCCAAGCGGGGGGGAACACCGGGGAGCTGTTTTTT.